This TCR beta chain was retrieved from a study of blood T cell repertoires in COVID-19. About the research overall: The United States, Italy and Spain provided the acute and convalescent COVID-19 samples. In each case, the material was cDNA or gDNA derived from T cells, B-cell-depleted T cells, or PBMCs.

The V gene end was trimmed by 5 bases and the J gene end by 14 bases; junction bases not matched to a gene: 11. The CDR3 extends over 13 amino acids. Germline V lookup: CDR1 LNHNV, CDR2 YYDKDF (reference sequence). In the source study's methods: The authors estimated nucleated cell counts from reference gene primer amplification. Clones were read by immunoSEQ multiplex PCR, and TCRdb kept only the in-frame ones, dropping some. The V and J calls and clone size were taken over from that table, and D and trimming were inferred from the DNA. The table has 200,000 to 250,000 clones, 75% to 85% seen once; the top ten hold 5.5%.

Material: peripheral blood. The sequence was collected from a human donor in a cohort sampled during active COVID-19. The V and J genes are TRBV15 and TRBJ1-4; the match to TRBD1 covers 7 bases. CDR3 protein: CATSSRTGRYLFF. In nucleotides, the CDR3 is TGTGCCACCAGCTCACGGACAGGCAGGTACCTGTTTTTT.